These 17 T cell receptor beta chains share one sample of origin, sequenced in a study of cytomegalovirus exposure and HLA in healthy donors. Researchers ran the PCR with 60 Vbeta and 13 Jbeta primers. The protocol was immunoSEQ multiplex PCR, while the TCRdb copy is restricted to in-frame clones and leaves out a portion. The table lists approximately 100,000 clones, about four fifths of them singletons. Sequencing was performed on PBMCs. These receptors originate from a woman aged 40-49 years in good health and CMV-seronegative.

The rearrangement links TRBV4-3 to TRBJ1-4; TRBD1 matches at 7 bases. The CDR3 has 16 residues. The germline gives CDR1 LGHNA, CDR2 YSLEER. With V trimmed by 4 bases and J by 7 bases, 12 bases remained unmatched. CDR3 sequence reads: CASSRGATGDSEKLFF. Here the CDR3 DNA reads TGCGCCAGCAGCCGGGGTGCAACAGGGGACAGTGAAAAACTGTTTTTT.

The V gene is TRBV11-2, the J gene TRBJ2-2; TRBD2 aligns across 9 bases. Germline V lookup: CDR1 SGHAT, CDR2 FQNNGV. CDR3 length: 18 residues. Trimming removed 5 bases from V and 0 bases from J; junction bases left unmatched: 10. The CDR3 DNA follows: TGTGCCAGCAGCCTCAATCAGCGGGGGGACCCGAACACCGGGGAGCTGTTTTTT. The encoded protein is CASSLNQRGDPNTGELFF.

The chain employs TRBV19 and TRBJ1-4; possible D gene TRBD1, 5 bases. In germline, CDR1 is LNHDA, CDR2 SQIVND (reference sequence). Trimming removed 7 bases at V and 6 bases at J, with 21 bases between. CDR3 length equals 16 residues. The CDR3 protein is CASTSYSAGVDEKLFF. The CDR3 DNA follows: TGTGCCAGTACCAGCTACTCTGCGGGGGTTGATGAAAAACTGTTTTTT.

The chain carries TRBV6-6 and TRBJ2-7; no clear D gene. Germline V CDR1 and CDR2: MNHNY, SVGAGI (reference sequence). The CDR3 loop spans 14 amino acids. V shed 4 bases and J shed 1 base, with 11 bases lying between them. CDR3: CASSSTPTSYEQYF. The CDR3 DNA reads TGTGCCAGCAGTTCCACCCCAACTTCCTACGAGCAGTACTTC.

This chain connects TRBV27 to TRBJ1-1; 12 bases match TRBD1. Germline loops: CDR1 MNHEY, CDR2 SMNVEV (reference sequence). This CDR3 contains 18 residues. Trimming took 5 bases from V and 3 from J; bases not matched to a gene: 13. The CDR3 region has the DNA TGTGCCAGCAGTCCGAATACCGGGACAGGGGGCTTTCACACTGAAGCTTTCTTT. Protein sequence: CASSPNTGTGGFHTEAFF.

The chain employs TRBV7-9 and TRBJ1-2; 11 bases match TRBD1. The CDR3 has 16 residues. Looked up from germline, CDR1 is SEHNR and CDR2 is FQNEAQ (reference sequence). V lost 4 bases, J lost 5 bases, and 9 bases stayed unmatched. The CDR3 sequence is CASSYGTGGSEYGYTF. The CDR3, as DNA: TGTGCCAGCAGCTACGGGACAGGGGGATCGGAGTATGGCTACACCTTC.

V gene TRBV4-3 combines with J gene TRBJ1-1; D is possibly TRBD1 (5 bases). The V end was cut by 0 bases, the J end by 4 bases, with 12 bases between. Germline V lookup: CDR1 LGHNA, CDR2 YSLEER. The CDR3 has 15 residues. Here the CDR3 DNA reads TGCGCCAGCAGCCAAGATATCGGGCAGGGCACTGAAGCTTTCTTT. This codes for CASSQDIGQGTEAFF.

This clone was counted once. This CDR3 reads CASTLGGSYEQYF. CDR3 sequence (DNA): TGTGCCAGCACCCTAGGAGGTTCGTACGAGCAGTACTTC. The chain combines TRBV7-9 with TRBJ2-7; TRBD2 is a possible D gene (5 bases). V lost 7 bases and J 4 bases, leaving 14 bases between the germline ends. This CDR3 has 13 residues. Germline lookup yields CDR1 SEHNR and CDR2 FQNEAQ (reference sequence). The full variable domain, rest sourced from reference TRBV7-9 and TRBJ2-7, is DTGVSQNPRHKITKRGQNVTFRCDPISEHNRLYWYRQTLGQGPEFLTYFQNEAQLEKSRLLSDRFSAERPKGSFSTLEIQRTEQGDSAMYLCASTLGGSYEQYFGPGTRLTVT.

At least ten counts were recorded for this clone. The J gene is TRBJ1-4, the V gene TRBV18; D is perhaps TRBD1 (6 bases). The CDR3 totals 15 residues. Per the germline V gene, CDR1 is KGHSH and CDR2 is LQKENI. Trimming stripped 2 bases from V and 0 bases from J, with 7 bases between. CDR3 sequence: CASSPKGATNEKLFF. CDR3 sequence (DNA): TGTGCCAGCTCACCAAAGGGGGCAACTAATGAAAAACTGTTTTTT.

The chain combines TRBV6-5 with TRBJ1-6; D gene unclear. The CDR3 sequence is 15 residues long. Germline V CDR1 and CDR2: MNHEY, SVGAGI. The V end was cut by 6 bases, the J end by 6 bases, with 15 bases between. The CDR3 loop is CASSRSVAGNSPLHF. In DNA, the CDR3 is TGTGCCAGCAGCCGCTCCGTTGCGGGTAATTCACCCCTCCACTTT.

V is TRBV10-3 and J is TRBJ2-1; 7 bases agree with TRBD1. CDR1 and CDR2 (germline): ENHRY, SYGVKD. V dropped 0 bases and J dropped 3; count of bases not matched to a gene: 5. The CDR3 is 16 residues long. The CDR3 region is CAISESGQVIYNEQFF. The CDR3, as DNA: TGTGCCATCAGTGAGTCAGGACAGGTAATCTACAATGAGCAGTTCTTC.

The chain links TRBV4-1 to TRBJ1-2; D call uncertain. CDR3 length: 14 amino acids. From germline, CDR1 is MGHRA and CDR2 YSYEKL. Deletions cut 1 base from V and 7 bases from J, with 13 bases between. CDR3 nucleotide sequence: TGCGCCAGCAGCCAAGGAGGATATAAGTCTGGCTACACCTTC. It is translated as CASSQGGYKSGYTF.

This clone was recorded at least ten times. V usage is TRBV7-8 and J usage is TRBJ2-1; a possible D gene is TRBD2 (6 bases). The V end was cut by 5 bases, the J end by 5 bases, with 16 bases between. Germline CDR1 reads SGHVS; CDR2 reads FQNEAQ. CDR3 size: 15 residues. The CDR3 DNA follows: TGTGCCAGCAGCCAGGACGGGAGACCTAACAATGAGCAGTTCTTC. Protein: CASSQDGRPNNEQFF.

The chain couples TRBV25-1 to TRBJ2-1; TRBD1 agrees at 9 bases. Germline loops: CDR1 MGHDK, CDR2 SYGVNS. The CDR3 totals 18 residues. Trimming cost V 3 bases and J 8 bases; bases outside gene matches: 17. The CDR3 DNA is TGTGCCAGCAGTGACGGGACAGGGTTTCTATGGAGGGGCGATGAGCAGTTCTTC. This sequence encodes CASSDGTGFLWRGDEQFF.

The rearrangement links TRBV6-1 to TRBJ1-2; TRBD1 matches at 11 bases. Germline V gene lookup returns CDR1 MNHNS and CDR2 SASEGT. This CDR3 is built from 15 residues. Trimming took 6 bases from V and 3 from J; bases not matched to a gene: 6. CDR3: CASRSPGQGDYGYTF. CDR3 in DNA: TGTGCCAGCAGATCACCGGGACAGGGGGACTATGGCTACACCTTC.

V is TRBV19 and J is TRBJ1-5, with D perhaps TRBD1 (5 bases). Germline CDR1 and CDR2: LNHDA and SQIVND (reference sequence). There are 15 residues in the CDR3. With 4 bases removed from V and 1 base from J, the gap between germline ends came to 11 bases. CDR3 bases: TGTGCCAGTAGTACGGCCAGGGTAAGCAATCAGCCCCAGCATTTT. As protein: CASSTARVSNQPQHF.

The rearrangement joins TRBV5-4 to TRBJ2-1; a weak D match, TRBD1 (5 bases). Germline-derived CDR1 and CDR2 are SGHNT and YYREEE (reference sequence). Trimming pared 3 bases from V and 7 bases from J, leaving 8 bases between. This CDR3 comprises 12 residues. The CDR3 bases are TGTGCCAGCAGCTCCGGACAAAATGAGCAGTTCTTC. This gives the protein CASSSGQNEQFF.